This entry lists 28 T cell receptor beta chains sequenced from one sample in a study of beta chain features in type 1 diabetes. The whole isolated RNA underwent reverse transcription, so sequencing captured expressed TCRB transcripts. Profiled with immunoSEQ multiplex PCR; TCRdb holds only in-frame clones, not every one. Among 250,000 to 300,000 clones listed, around 7.8% were seen once. Input material: central memory CD4+ T cells from blood. These receptors were obtained from a woman between 18 and 29 years old in good health.

The chain links TRBV20-1 to TRBJ1-1; D remains unclear. The V end lost 7 bases, the J end lost 3 bases, and 9 bases lay between the germline ends. This CDR3 region has 11 residues. Germline assignment: CDR1 DFQATT and CDR2 SNEGSKA (reference sequence). DNA for the CDR3: TGCAGTGGTAGCGCCTACACTGAAGCTTTCTTT. Residues: CSGSAYTEAFF.

This clone showed up just a few times. This chain links TRBV6-1 with TRBJ2-5; D not certain. The CDR3 totals 13 residues. Trimming shortened V by 8 bases and J by 2 bases, and 12 bases separated the two germline ends. Germline V CDR1 and CDR2: MNHNS, SASEGT. The CDR3 here is CASGWTYQETQYF. The CDR3 region has the DNA TGTGCCAGCGGGTGGACGTATCAAGAGACCCAGTACTTC.

V is TRBV12-5 and J is TRBJ2-3, with 7 bases identical to TRBD2. The CDR3 covers 13 residues. Germline assignment: CDR1 LGHNT and CDR2 FRNRAP. The trim removed 10 bases at V and 2 bases at J, leaving 6 bases unmatched. The chain's CDR3 is CANARGDTDTQYF. The DNA of the CDR3 is TGTGCTAACGCCCGGGGGGACACAGATACGCAGTATTTT.

Ten or more counts support this clone. V gene TRBV11-1 combines with J gene TRBJ1-6; tentatively, D is TRBD1 (5 bases). Germline V lookup: CDR1 SGHAT, CDR2 FQDESV (reference sequence). There are 14 residues in the CDR3. Between the trimmed V and J ends, which lost 0 bases and 7 bases, there was a span of 7 bases. The CDR3 loop is CASSLAGENSPLHF. CDR3 DNA sequence: TGTGCCAGCAGCTTAGCGGGGGAGAATTCACCCCTCCACTTT.

Only a few counts were recorded for this clone. The V call is TRBV18, the J call TRBJ2-7; TRBD1 matches at 9 bases. Germline CDR1 KGHSH, CDR2 LQKENI. The CDR3 spans 14 residues. V lost 6 bases to trimming and J lost 1 base; unmatched junction nucleotides: 4. The CDR3 nucleotides are TGTGCCAGCTCTCGGACAGGGGCTTCCTACGAGCAGTACTTC. It translates to CASSRTGASYEQYF.

The V call is TRBV10-3, the J call TRBJ2-7; D is unclear. V gave up 5 bases and J gave up 6 bases, with 11 bases separating them. The germline V gene has CDR1 ENHRY and CDR2 SYGVKD. The CDR3 runs to 12 residues. CDR3 DNA: TGTGCCATCAGTCACAAATTCCGCGAGCAGTACTTC. This encodes CAISHKFREQYF.

This clone occurred many times. The chain combines TRBV7-2 with TRBJ1-3, with D possibly being TRBD1 (5 bases). The CDR3 is 16 residues long. Germline V CDR1 and CDR2: SGHTA, FQGNSA. With 1 base removed from V and 1 base from J, the gap between germline ends came to 11 bases. In DNA, the CDR3 is TGTGCCAGCAGCTTAGTGGCAGGGAATTCTGGAAACACCATATATTTT. It encodes CASSLVAGNSGNTIYF.

The rearrangement joins TRBV7-9 to TRBJ2-3; TRBD2 matches at 7 bases. This CDR3 contains 18 residues. J was trimmed by 1 base and V by 5 bases; bases with no gene match: 15. The germline V gene has CDR1 SEHNR and CDR2 FQNEAQ (reference sequence). CDR3 residues: CASSPLWLAEPRTDTQYF. The CDR3 DNA reads as TGTGCCAGCAGCCCCCTCTGGCTAGCGGAACCACGCACAGATACGCAGTATTTT. The full variable domain, in which reference TRBV7-9 and TRBJ2-3 provide the parts outside the CDR3, is DTGVSQNPRHKITKRGQNVTFRCDPISEHNRLYWYRQTLGQGPEFLTYFQNEAQLEKSRLLSDRFSAERPKGSFSTLEIQRTEQGDSAMYLCASSPLWLAEPRTDTQYFGPGTRLTVL.

In its sample, this clone was seen a few times. The V and J genes are TRBV4-2 and TRBJ1-1, with 8 bases identical to TRBD1. This CDR3 is built from 13 residues. With V trimmed by 1 base and J by 8 bases, 3 bases remained unmatched. The germline CDR1 and CDR2 sequences are LGHNA and YNFKEQ. In DNA form, the CDR3 reads TGTGCCAGCAGCCAAGGTCAGGGGGCCGAAGCTTTCTTT. Translating gives CASSQGQGAEAFF.

V is TRBV5-6 and J is TRBJ2-6, with D possibly matching TRBD1 (6 bases). Trimming cost V 2 bases and J 0 bases, with 12 bases left between them. The CDR3 is made up of 17 amino acids. Germline CDR1 reads SGHDT; CDR2 reads YYEEEE. The CDR3 DNA sequence: TGTGCCAGCAGCTTTCCCACAGGGAGCTCTGGGGCCAACGTCCTGACTTTC. It specifies CASSFPTGSSGANVLTF. The whole variable domain, remainder taken from reference TRBV5-6 and TRBJ2-6, is DAGVTQSPTHLIKTRGQQVTLRCSPKSGHDTVSWYQQALGQGPQFIFQYYEEEERQRGNFPDRFSGHQFPNYSSELNVNALLLGDSALYLCASSFPTGSSGANVLTFGAGSRLTVL.

This clone showed up just a few times. J is TRBJ1-2 and V is TRBV4-1; the D is unclear. Per the germline V gene, CDR1 is MGHRA and CDR2 is YSYEKL. The CDR3 has 14 amino acids. V dropped 0 bases and J dropped 6 bases, with 11 bases sitting between them. In nucleotides, the CDR3 is TGCGCCAGCAGCCAAGATCGGAGTTTGAATGGCTACACCTTC. Protein sequence: CASSQDRSLNGYTF.

This clone was seen at least ten times. The chain has TRBV4-3 and TRBJ2-7; 9 bases agree with TRBD2. Looked up from germline, CDR1 is LGHNA and CDR2 is YSLEER. CDR3 length: 15 amino acids. The V gene end was trimmed by 4 bases and the J gene end by 4 bases; junction bases not matched to a gene: 8. This CDR3 is CASSPIAGAAYEQYF. Here the CDR3 DNA reads TGCGCCAGCAGCCCTATAGCGGGAGCGGCTTACGAGCAGTACTTC.

In its sample, this clone was seen a few times. With a much larger clone just one base away, this may be a read error. In the same sample, other DNA sequences code for this CDR3. V is TRBV7-2 and J is TRBJ2-3; no clear D gene. Germline V gene sequence: CDR1 SGHTA, CDR2 FQGNSA. The CDR3 spans 11 residues. With 2 bases removed from V and 3 bases from J, the gap between germline ends came to 0 bases. CDR3 nucleotide sequence: TGTGCCAGCAGCTTAACAGATACGCAGTATTTT. Residues: CASSLTDTQYF.

A few counts support this clone. The chain combines TRBV14 with TRBJ2-7; possibly TRBD1 for D (6 bases). V shed 2 bases and J shed 6 bases, with 11 bases lying between them. The CDR3 totals 13 residues. Germline-derived CDR1 and CDR2 are SGHDN and FVKESK. CDR3 in amino acids: CASSQNTGREQYV. CDR3 DNA sequence: TGTGCCAGCAGCCAAAATACAGGGCGCGAGCAGTACGTC.

This clone was counted between two and nine times. The CDR3 coding sequence is TGTGCCAGCGCCCCTGGGGTTGACAGAGATCAAGAGACCCAGTACTTC. Translation gives CASAPGVDRDQETQYF. This chain links TRBV2 with TRBJ2-5; D perhaps matches TRBD1 (5 bases). Per germline, CDR1 SNHLY and CDR2 FYNNEI. The CDR3 sequence is 16 residues long. V lost 8 bases, J lost 2 bases, and 21 bases lay in between.

In this sample, this clone turned up many times. The chain is built from TRBV7-3 and TRBJ2-1; D call uncertain. V dropped 3 bases and J dropped 7 bases, with 10 bases sitting between them. The CDR3 runs to 13 residues. The germline V gene has CDR1 SGHTA and CDR2 FQGTGA. The CDR3 spells CASSLLAGNEQFF. The CDR3 nucleotides are TGTGCCAGCAGCTTGCTTGCCGGGAATGAGCAGTTCTTC. Full variable domain (missing parts from reference TRBV7-3 and TRBJ2-1): GAGVSQTPSNKVTEKGKYVELRCDPISGHTALYWYRQSLGQGPEFLIYFQGTGAADDSGLPNDRFFAVRPEGSVSTLKIQRTERGDSAVYLCASSLLAGNEQFFGPGTRLTVL.

This clone appeared many times. This same CDR3 is encoded by further DNA sequences in the sample. The V call is TRBV27, the J call TRBJ2-7; 7 bases line up with TRBD2. The CDR3 covers 14 residues. Germline trimming cut 2 bases from V and 6 bases from J; bases unmatched to any gene: 7. The germline V gene encodes CDR1 MNHEY and CDR2 SMNVEV (reference sequence). Written as DNA, the CDR3 is TGTGCCAGCAGTTTAGGTGGGAGGGCCCTCGAGCAGTACTTC. Translation gives CASSLGGRALEQYF.

V is TRBV4-1 and J is TRBJ1-1; TRBD1 is a possible D gene (5 bases). Germline CDR1 is MGHRA and CDR2 is YSYEKL. Trimming removed 4 bases from V and 3 bases from J, with 18 bases in between. The CDR3 runs to 16 residues. The CDR3 sequence is CASSPPGAGVHTEAFF. DNA of the CDR3: TGCGCCAGCAGCCCCCCAGGAGCGGGGGTTCACACTGAAGCTTTCTTT.

Notes on this clone: Other DNA sequences in this specimen translate into the identical CDR3. V and J are TRBV27 and TRBJ1-4; D uncertain. This CDR3 is built from 14 residues. Trimming pared 6 bases from V and 2 bases from J, leaving 10 bases between. Germline values: CDR1 MNHEY, CDR2 SMNVEV (reference sequence). CDR3 DNA: TGTGCCAGCAGCCCTAGGTTGACTAATGAAAAACTGTTTTTT. This codes for CASSPRLTNEKLFF.

The table lists this clone with many counts. This rearrangement joins TRBV14 to TRBJ2-1; D tentatively reads TRBD1 or TRBD2 (6 bases each). The CDR3 length is 14 residues. V was pared by 4 bases and J by 1 base, with 8 bases between. Germline CDR1 SGHDN, CDR2 FVKESK. The DNA of the CDR3 is TGTGCCAGCAGCCGAGGGGGGTCCTACAATGAGCAGTTCTTC. Translated, it gives CASSRGGSYNEQFF.

J is TRBJ2-1 and V is TRBV11-2; TRBD1 aligns across 8 bases. This CDR3 has 14 amino acids. CDR1 and CDR2 (germline): SGHAT, FQNNGV. After removal of 5 bases from V and 8 bases from J, the junction contained 8 bases not matched to a gene. CDR3 DNA sequence: TGTGCCAGCAGCGCGACAGGGGCCGCCCATGAGCAGTTCTTC. Translating gives CASSATGAAHEQFF.

The chain uses TRBV14 and TRBJ1-2, with unresolved D. Trimming took 1 base from V and 8 from J, leaving 17 bases between them. The CDR3 has 15 residues. CDR1 and CDR2 from the germline V gene are SGHDN and FVKESK. This CDR3 is CASSQGSYGLGGYTF. The DNA of the CDR3 is TGTGCCAGCAGCCAAGGGTCTTACGGCCTTGGCGGCTACACCTTC. The complete variable domain, with remaining parts taken from reference TRBV14 and TRBJ1-2, reads EAGVTQFPSHSVIEKGQTVTLRCDPISGHDNLYWYRRVMGKEIKFLLHFVKESKQDESGMPNNRFLAERTGGTYSTLKVQPAELEDSGVYFCASSQGSYGLGGYTFGSGTRLTVV.

This clone was found a few times. J is TRBJ2-4 and V is TRBV4-1; the D gene is possibly TRBD1 (5 bases). The V end was cut by 2 bases, the J end by 4 bases, with 12 bases between. Germline CDR1 reads MGHRA; CDR2 reads YSYEKL. This CDR3 contains 15 residues. The CDR3 bases are TGCGCCAGCAGCCAACCGACAGAAGGGAAAAACATTCAGTACTTC. The encoded protein is CASSQPTEGKNIQYF.

This chain connects TRBV7-9 to TRBJ1-2, with 7 bases matching TRBD1. Trimming cost V 1 base and J 7 bases; bases outside gene matches: 9. The CDR3 is 15 amino acids. CDR1 and CDR2 from the germline V gene are SEHNR and FQNEAQ (reference sequence). CDR3 sequence reads: CASSLGPRGLSGYTF. The DNA for the CDR3 is TGTGCCAGCAGCTTAGGTCCCAGGGGGTTATCTGGCTACACCTTC.

This rearrangement joins TRBV7-3 to TRBJ2-1; 11 positions match TRBD2. Germline V CDR1 and CDR2: SGHTA, FQGTGA. CDR3 length equals 17 residues. V was pared by 1 base and J by 4 bases, with 6 bases of the junction left unmatched. CDR3 protein: CASSLKLAGVGYNEQFF. The DNA of the CDR3 is TGTGCCAGCAGCTTAAAACTAGCGGGAGTGGGTTACAATGAGCAGTTCTTC.

The J gene is TRBJ2-5, the V gene TRBV5-1; D is undetermined. CDR1 is SGHRS, CDR2 YFSETQ, per germline. The CDR3 covers 13 residues. V lost 3 bases and J lost 4, with 10 bases in between. The CDR3 nucleotides are TGCGCCAGCAGCTCCGAGTGGGCAGAGACCCAGTACTTC. Encoded protein: CASSSEWAETQYF.

This clone was recorded many times. This chain uses TRBV5-1 with TRBJ2-7, with TRBD1 matching 7 bases. The CDR3 has 12 amino acids. Trimming removed 7 bases from V and 4 bases from J; junction bases left unmatched: 5. The germline V gene encodes CDR1 SGHRS and CDR2 YFSETQ. The DNA of the CDR3 is TGCGCCAGCGGGACAGAGACGTACGAGCAGTACGTC. Translated: CASGTETYEQYV.

In its sample, this clone was seen a few times. The chain recombines TRBV28 with TRBJ2-3; D is perhaps TRBD2 (7 bases). This CDR3 comprises 16 residues. The V gene's germline CDR1 is MDHEN and CDR2 SYDVKM. V was shortened by 2 bases and J by 4 bases, with 16 bases between the two germline ends. The CDR3 sequence: CASSLRGGAGPDTQYF. The CDR3, as DNA: TGTGCCAGCAGTTTAAGGGGGGGCGCCGGGCCAGATACGCAGTATTTT.